This T cell receptor beta chain derives from a study of blood T cell repertoires in COVID-19. Study background: Whether acute or convalescent, the COVID-19 samples came from the United States, Italy and Spain. Nucleic acid was either cDNA or gDNA, and it came from T cells, B-cell-depleted T cells, or PBMCs.

Germline V gene data show CDR1 as SGHDT and CDR2 as YYEEEE. Trimming cost V 6 bases and J 7 bases, with 16 bases left between them. The CDR3 covers 14 residues. As processed by the authors: Cell counts per sample came from amplifying reference gene primers. Here immunoSEQ multiplex PCR was the method, and the copy in TCRdb shows in-frame clones only, minus some. The DNA gave D and trimming, while V, J and clone size come from that table. The data hold almost 50,000 clones, with around 83% observed a single time. The sample consisted of peripheral blood. The chain couples TRBV5-6 to TRBJ1-4; TRBD1 might be the D (5 bases). This clonotype was obtained from a man between 50 and 59 years old with acute or convalescent COVID-19. CDR3 coding DNA: TGTGCCAGCAATCAAGGCGGGGGAGGTGAAAAACTGTTTTTT. It encodes CASNQGGGGEKLFF. Full variable domain (rest looked up from reference TRBV5-6 and TRBJ1-4): DAGVTQSPTHLIKTRGQQVTLRCSPKSGHDTVSWYQQALGQGPQFIFQYYEEEERQRGNFPDRFSGHQFPNYSSELNVNALLLGDSALYLCASNQGGGGEKLFFGSGTQLSVL.